The 29 T cell receptor beta chains below all came from one sample that was sequenced in a study of blood T cell repertoires in COVID-19. Measured with immunoSEQ multiplex PCR; TCRdb has only the in-frame clones, and not every one. The sample holds roughly 58,000 clones; roughly 76% are singletons and the top ten take 22%. The material sequenced was peripheral blood. The receptors here all came from a man over 45 with active or convalescent COVID-19.

The chain carries TRBV5-4 and TRBJ2-5; D might be TRBD1 (5 bases). Germline values: CDR1 SGHNT, CDR2 YYREEE (reference sequence). V shed 3 bases and J shed 5 bases, with 14 bases lying between them. There are 14 residues in the CDR3. The CDR3 DNA reads as TGTGCCAGCAGCTCGCAGGGTGGTTTGGAGACCCAGTACTTC. It yields the protein CASSSQGGLETQYF.

The rearrangement links TRBV7-2 to TRBJ1-1; D call uncertain. The V and J ends lost 1 base and 0 bases respectively, with 9 bases between them. The CDR3 has 15 residues. Germline loops: CDR1 SGHTA, CDR2 FQGNSA. The CDR3 region is CASSLGAGLNTEAFF. The CDR3 DNA reads as TGTGCCAGCAGCTTAGGCGCAGGATTGAACACTGAAGCTTTCTTT. The full variable domain, with the rest looked up from reference TRBV7-2 and TRBJ1-1, is GAGVSQSPSNKVTEKGKDVELRCDPISGHTALYWYRQSLGQGLEFLIYFQGNSAPDKSGLPSDRFSAERTGGSVSTLTIQRTQQEDSAVYLCASSLGAGLNTEAFFGQGTRLTVV.

J is TRBJ2-1 and V is TRBV7-2; 10 bases line up with TRBD2. After removal of 5 bases from V and 0 bases from J, the junction contained 7 bases not matched to a gene. Per the germline V gene, CDR1 is SGHTA and CDR2 is FQGNSA. The CDR3 covers 17 residues. The CDR3 DNA reads as TGTGCCAGCAGCCCAAGGACTAGCGGAAACTCCTACAATGAGCAGTTCTTC. Translating it yields CASSPRTSGNSYNEQFF.

The J gene is TRBJ2-5, the V gene TRBV19; 7 nucleotides align to TRBD1. The junction had 6 bases not matched to a gene; V was cut back by 4 bases and J by 1 base. The CDR3 length is 15 residues. Germline values: CDR1 LNHDA, CDR2 SQIVND (reference sequence). Written as DNA, the CDR3 is TGTGCCAGTAGTAAACGGACAGGATCCCAAGAGACCCAGTACTTC. This sequence encodes CASSKRTGSQETQYF.

CDR3: CAWRGTVGYTF. In DNA form, the CDR3 reads TGTGCCTGGAGAGGGACAGTTGGCTACACCTTC. The chain carries TRBV30 and TRBJ1-2, with TRBD1 matching over 7 bases. This CDR3 is built from 11 residues. The germline V gene has CDR1 GTSNPN and CDR2 SVGIG (reference sequence). The V gene end was trimmed by 3 bases and the J gene end by 7 bases; junction bases not matched to a gene: 2.

The chain employs TRBV18 and TRBJ2-5, with D hard to call. V lost 3 bases and J lost 1, with 6 bases in between. This CDR3 is built from 13 residues. The V gene's germline CDR1 is KGHSH and CDR2 LQKENI. This chain's CDR3 is CASSPESQETQYF. The DNA of the CDR3 is TGTGCCAGCTCACCGGAGAGCCAAGAGACCCAGTACTTC.

This clone has just a few counts. The chain has TRBV5-1 and TRBJ2-7; 9 bases match TRBD1. J was trimmed by 3 bases and V by 2 bases; bases with no gene match: 6. The length of the CDR3 is 15 residues. Germline V lookup: CDR1 SGHRS, CDR2 YFSETQ. Here the CDR3 reads CASSFSGQGNYEQYF. The CDR3 nucleotides read TGCGCCAGCAGCTTTTCGGGACAGGGCAACTACGAGCAGTACTTC. The full variable domain, completed using reference TRBV5-1 and TRBJ2-7, is KAGVTQTPRYLIKTRGQQVTLSCSPISGHRSVSWYQQTPGQGLQFLFEYFSETQRNKGNFPGRFSGRQFSNSRSEMNVSTLELGDSALYLCASSFSGQGNYEQYFGPGTRLTVT.

The rearrangement uses TRBV7-2 and TRBJ2-1; tentatively, D is TRBD1 (6 bases). The CDR3 totals 15 residues. Germline V gene lookup returns CDR1 SGHTA and CDR2 FQGNSA. Deletions cut 5 bases from V and 2 bases from J, with 13 bases between. CDR3 protein: CASSQTGIPYNEQFF. In nucleotides, the CDR3 is TGTGCCAGCAGCCAAACAGGGATCCCCTACAATGAGCAGTTCTTC.

This sequence joins TRBV10-3 and TRBJ2-7; no clear D gene. The germline CDR1 and CDR2 sequences are ENHRY and SYGVKD. The V gene lost 11 bases and the J gene lost 0 bases, with 17 bases spanning the gap. CDR3 size: 14 residues. CDR3 DNA: TGTGCCGCCTCGCCGGCAGGTAGCTCCTACGAGCAGTACTTC. Its translation is CAASPAGSSYEQYF.

The J gene is TRBJ2-1, the V gene TRBV4-1; 9 positions match TRBD2. V trimming: 0 bases; J trimming: 6 bases; junction bases outside the gene matches: 6. The germline V gene has CDR1 MGHRA and CDR2 YSYEKL. The CDR3 extends over 16 amino acids. The CDR3 region is CASSQDPSGVLNEQFF. CDR3 bases: TGCGCCAGCAGCCAAGATCCTAGCGGGGTACTCAATGAGCAGTTCTTC.

This chain uses TRBV6-5 with TRBJ1-4; weak D call: TRBD1 (6 bases). The CDR3 spans 15 residues. Trimming pared 4 bases from V and 8 bases from J, leaving 17 bases between. Germline assignment: CDR1 MNHEY and CDR2 SVGAGI. CDR3 loop: CASSLQGFRGEKLFF. CDR3 in DNA: TGTGCCAGCAGTTTGCAGGGGTTTCGGGGCGAAAAACTGTTTTTT.

The rearrangement links TRBV12-3 or TRBV12-4 to TRBJ1-2; D unclear. V was shortened by 1 base and J by 4 bases, with 7 bases between the two germline ends. The CDR3 totals 13 residues. The CDR3 DNA reads as TGTGCCAGCAGTTTAGAGCCCACCTATGGCTACACCTTC. Protein product: CASSLEPTYGYTF.

V usage is TRBV12-5 and J usage is TRBJ2-6; D possibly corresponds to TRBD1 (5 bases). Trimming pared 5 bases from V and 0 bases from J, leaving 11 bases between. CDR3 length: 16 residues. CDR1 and CDR2 from the germline V gene are LGHNT and FRNRAP. The CDR3 sequence is CASGPDSPSGANVLTF. The CDR3 region has the DNA TGTGCTAGTGGTCCTGACAGCCCCTCTGGGGCCAACGTCCTGACTTTC. Drawing the rest from reference TRBV12-5 and TRBJ2-6, the complete variable domain is DARVTQTPRHKVTEMGQEVTMRCQPILGHNTVFWYRQTMMQGLELLAYFRNRAPLDDSGMPKDRFSAEMPDATLATLKIQPSEPRDSAVYFCASGPDSPSGANVLTFGAGSRLTVL.

This clone was found once. J is TRBJ2-2 and V is TRBV14; D is uncertain. Germline CDR1 SGHDN, CDR2 FVKESK. Trimming took off 5 bases at V and 8 bases at J, with 18 bases between the two ends. This CDR3 has 15 residues. CDR3 sequence (DNA): TGTGCCAGCAGCGCGCGCCTAGGTTCTGGAGGGGAGCTGTTTTTT. This codes for CASSARLGSGGELFF.

The chain carries TRBV30 and TRBJ1-6; D unresolved. CDR1 GTSNPN and CDR2 SVGIG come from the germline V gene (reference sequence). The length of the CDR3 is 13 residues. The V gene lost 3 bases and the J gene lost 5 bases, with 8 bases spanning the gap. The CDR3 DNA reads as TGTGCCTGGAGACAGTCTGATAATTCACCCCTCCACTTT. Its translation is CAWRQSDNSPLHF.

Notes on this clone: Since a much larger clone is just one base distant, this may be a read error. This CDR3 is also generated by other DNA sequences in the sample. This chain joins TRBV18 and TRBJ2-5, with a weak D call TRBD1 (6 bases). In germline, CDR1 is KGHSH, CDR2 LQKENI. The CDR3 is 11 residues long. V was shortened by 6 bases and J by 5 bases, with 7 bases between the two germline ends. CDR3 amino acids: CASSQGETQYF. Written as DNA, the CDR3 is TGTGCCAGCTCCCAGGGGGAGACCCAGTACTTC.

The chain employs TRBV29-1 and TRBJ1-1, with D possibly being TRBD1 (6 bases). V lost 4 bases and J 0 bases, leaving 15 bases between the germline ends. The germline gives CDR1 SQVTM, CDR2 ANQGSEA. The CDR3 totals 15 residues. The chain's CDR3 is CSVAYGGTMNTEAFF. The CDR3 nucleotides are TGCAGCGTTGCATATGGGGGCACTATGAACACTGAAGCTTTCTTT.

This chain joins TRBV5-4 and TRBJ2-5; D is ambiguous. This CDR3 region has 15 residues. Germline values: CDR1 SGHNT, CDR2 YYREEE (reference sequence). V was cut by 0 bases and J by 0 bases, with 9 bases left in between. The CDR3: CASSLVGVDQETQYF. The DNA of the CDR3 is TGTGCCAGCAGCTTGGTTGGAGTGGACCAAGAGACCCAGTACTTC.

As concerns this clone: The same CDR3 also results from other DNA sequences found in this sample. The V and J genes are TRBV6-5 and TRBJ1-1; possibly TRBD1 for D (5 bases). The CDR3 totals 12 residues. V lost 6 bases, J lost 1 base, and 6 bases lay in between. The germline CDR1 and CDR2 sequences are MNHEY and SVGAGI. The CDR3: CASRGGNTEAFF. Written as DNA, the CDR3 is TGTGCCAGCAGGGGGGGGAACACTGAAGCTTTCTTT.

The chain uses TRBV5-1 and TRBJ1-1, with no clear D. With 6 bases removed from V and 5 bases from J, the gap between germline ends came to 8 bases. The CDR3 sequence is 11 residues long. Germline lookup yields CDR1 SGHRS and CDR2 YFSETQ. The CDR3 region is CASTRDTEAFF. In DNA, the CDR3 is TGCGCCAGCACCCGGGATACTGAAGCTTTCTTT. Variable domain in full (rest from reference TRBV5-1 and TRBJ1-1): KAGVTQTPRYLIKTRGQQVTLSCSPISGHRSVSWYQQTPGQGLQFLFEYFSETQRNKGNFPGRFSGRQFSNSRSEMNVSTLELGDSALYLCASTRDTEAFFGQGTRLTVV.

The V call is TRBV14, the J call TRBJ2-7; the D gene is possibly TRBD2 (7 bases). Germline lookup yields CDR1 SGHDN and CDR2 FVKESK. With 4 bases removed from V and 3 bases from J, the gap between germline ends came to 25 bases. The CDR3 sequence is 18 residues long. This CDR3 reads CASSPRVLVGGTFYEQYF. The CDR3 nucleotides read TGTGCCAGCAGCCCCCGGGTACTAGTCGGGGGGACATTCTACGAGCAGTACTTC.

This clone was seen a single time. V and J are TRBV5-1 and TRBJ2-5; 9 nucleotides match TRBD1. The ends lost 4 bases at V and 4 bases at J; junction bases unmatched: 8. The V gene's germline CDR1 is SGHRS and CDR2 YFSETQ. The CDR3 is 15 amino acids. The CDR3 region is CASSTWTGVGETQYF. CDR3 nucleotide sequence: TGCGCCAGCAGCACCTGGACAGGGGTCGGAGAGACCCAGTACTTC.

The V and J genes are TRBV7-2 and TRBJ2-1; TRBD2 aligns across 10 bases. The CDR3 spans 16 residues. V was clipped by 6 bases and J by 5 bases; unmatched bases: 10. The germline V gene encodes CDR1 SGHTA and CDR2 FQGNSA. The CDR3 reads CASRQSNSGRHNEQFF. The CDR3 DNA is TGTGCCAGCAGGCAAAGTAATAGCGGGAGGCACAATGAGCAGTTCTTC.

This chain links TRBV5-1 with TRBJ1-5, with 8 bases that match TRBD1. The CDR3 has 15 residues. Looked up from germline, CDR1 is SGHRS and CDR2 is YFSETQ. J was trimmed by 7 bases and V by 3 bases; bases with no gene match: 9. CDR3 sequence reads: CASSSTGAGEQPQHF. Written as DNA, the CDR3 is TGCGCCAGCAGCTCGACAGGGGCAGGAGAGCAGCCCCAGCATTTT.

The chain links TRBV2 to TRBJ1-5; 8 nucleotides align to TRBD1. In germline, CDR1 is SNHLY, CDR2 FYNNEI. CDR3 length equals 13 residues. The trim removed 4 bases at V and 7 bases at J, leaving 3 bases unmatched. Here the CDR3 DNA reads TGTGCCAGCAGTGGGGACAGGTACCAGCCCCAGCATTTT. It translates to CASSGDRYQPQHF.

This chain connects TRBV15 to TRBJ2-3; D is unclear. This CDR3 is built from 13 residues. The germline CDR1 and CDR2 sequences are LNHNV and YYDKDF (reference sequence). V was cut by 0 bases and J by 5 bases, with 6 bases left in between. The CDR3 nucleotides are TGTGCCACCAGCAGAGATCAGGTAGATACGCAGTATTTT. This sequence encodes CATSRDQVDTQYF.

This chain links TRBV10-3 with TRBJ2-5, with 7 bases fitting TRBD1. Trimming removed 9 bases from V and 5 bases from J; junction bases left unmatched: 9. The germline CDR1 and CDR2 sequences are ENHRY and SYGVKD. This CDR3 comprises 13 residues. The chain's CDR3 is CAIAPYRGETQYF. The CDR3 region has the DNA TGTGCCATTGCACCATACAGGGGCGAGACCCAGTACTTC.

The chain links TRBV6-5 to TRBJ2-4; maybe TRBD2 (6 bases). V was trimmed by 6 bases and J by 2 bases, leaving 14 bases between them. CDR3 length: 15 residues. Germline-derived CDR1 and CDR2 are MNHEY and SVGAGI. For the CDR3, the DNA is TGTGCCAGCAGCAACCGCGGGGCTACCAAAAACATTCAGTACTTC. Residues: CASSNRGATKNIQYF.

The V and J genes are TRBV7-2 and TRBJ1-5; no reliable D call. The CDR3 runs to 12 residues. Per the germline V gene, CDR1 is SGHTA and CDR2 is FQGNSA. V dropped 3 bases and J dropped 7 bases, with 7 bases sitting between them. The chain's CDR3 is CASSFVAQPQHF. The CDR3 DNA sequence: TGTGCCAGCAGCTTCGTAGCCCAGCCCCAGCATTTT.